This T cell receptor (beta chain) was recorded in a study of regulatory T cells in long-lasting Graves disease. Study-level results: Newly diagnosed disease favored TRBV20-1 and TRBJ2-1 over persistent disease.

Looked up from germline, CDR1 is SGHRS and CDR2 is YFSETQ. The CDR3 sequence is 15 residues long. This clonotype appeared many times. The antigen remains unidentified. Compared with germline, one end of the junction differs, possibly owing to a read error. The sample's time point: newly diagnosed GD, antithyroid drugs for less than 3 months. Generation of the TCR library employed RNA extracted from PBMCs. Patients all came to the study from an endocrinology department in Xi'an, China. Building the TCR beta libraries relied on iRepertoire HTBI primers, and CDR3 regions underwent Arm-PCR. Via MiXCR, TCRdb re-called the multiplex PCR reads, giving one row per CDR3 protein. The sample shows roughly 380,000 distinct CDR3 sequences, about 16% of them seen only once.

The J gene is TRBJ2-2, the V gene TRBV5-1, with D hard to call. This receptor was obtained from a female donor with Graves disease. Sequencing was performed on peripheral blood mononuclear cells (PBMCs), taken at new diagnosis, from a patient treated with antithyroid drugs. CDR3 residues: CASSPRTANTGELFF. In DNA form, the CDR3 reads TGTGCCAGCAGCCCAAGGACGGCGAACACCGGGGAGCTGTTTTTT.